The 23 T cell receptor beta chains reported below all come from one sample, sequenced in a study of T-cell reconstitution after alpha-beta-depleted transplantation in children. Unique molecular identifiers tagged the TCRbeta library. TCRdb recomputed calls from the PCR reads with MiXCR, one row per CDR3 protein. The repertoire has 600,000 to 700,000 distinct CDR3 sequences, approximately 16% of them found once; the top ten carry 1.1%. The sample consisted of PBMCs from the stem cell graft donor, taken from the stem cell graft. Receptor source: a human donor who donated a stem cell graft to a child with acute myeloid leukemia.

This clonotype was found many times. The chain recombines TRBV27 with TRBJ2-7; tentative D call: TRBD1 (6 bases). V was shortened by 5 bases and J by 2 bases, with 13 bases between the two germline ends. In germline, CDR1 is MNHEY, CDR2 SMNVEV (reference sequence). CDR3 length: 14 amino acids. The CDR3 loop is CASSRNRATYEQYV. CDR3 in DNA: TGTGCCAGCAGTCGGAACAGGGCTACCTACGAGCAGTACGTC.

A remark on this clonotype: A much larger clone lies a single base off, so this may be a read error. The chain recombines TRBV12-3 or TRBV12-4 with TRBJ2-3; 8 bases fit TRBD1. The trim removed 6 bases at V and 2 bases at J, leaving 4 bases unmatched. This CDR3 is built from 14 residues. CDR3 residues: CASRGQGITDTQYF. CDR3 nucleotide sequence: TGTGCCAGCAGAGGACAGGGCATCACAGATACGCAGTATTTT.

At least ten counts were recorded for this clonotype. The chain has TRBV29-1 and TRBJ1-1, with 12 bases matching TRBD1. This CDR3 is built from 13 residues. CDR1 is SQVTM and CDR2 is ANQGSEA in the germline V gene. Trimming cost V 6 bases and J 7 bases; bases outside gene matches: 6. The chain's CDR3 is CSVPGQGASEAFF. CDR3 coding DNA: TGCAGCGTCCCGGGACAGGGGGCGAGTGAAGCTTTCTTT.

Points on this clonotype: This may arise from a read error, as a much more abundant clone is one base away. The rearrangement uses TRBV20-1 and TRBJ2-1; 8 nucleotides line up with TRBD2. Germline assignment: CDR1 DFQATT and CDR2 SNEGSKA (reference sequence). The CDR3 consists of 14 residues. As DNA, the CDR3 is TGCAGTGCTAGTATGGCGGGGGGCCCGAATGACCAGTTCTTC. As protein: CSASMAGGPNDQFF.

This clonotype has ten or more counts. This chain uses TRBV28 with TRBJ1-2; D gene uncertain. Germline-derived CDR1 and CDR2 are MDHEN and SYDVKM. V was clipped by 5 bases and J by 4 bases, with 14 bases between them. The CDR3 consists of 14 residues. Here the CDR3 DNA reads TGTGCCAGCAGTCTAGCAGCCAGCCCCTATGGCTACACCTTC. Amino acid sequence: CASSLAASPYGYTF.

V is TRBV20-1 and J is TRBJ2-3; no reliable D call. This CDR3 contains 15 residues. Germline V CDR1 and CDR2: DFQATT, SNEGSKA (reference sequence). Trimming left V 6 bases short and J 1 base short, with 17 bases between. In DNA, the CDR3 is TGCAGTGCCCGCTCTATCGGCGTGGGCACAGATACGCAGTATTTT. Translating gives CSARSIGVGTDTQYF.

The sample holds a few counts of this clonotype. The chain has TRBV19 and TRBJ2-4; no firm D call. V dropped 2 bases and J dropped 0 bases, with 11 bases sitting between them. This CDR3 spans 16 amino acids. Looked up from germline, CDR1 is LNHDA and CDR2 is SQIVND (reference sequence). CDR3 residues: CASSIKSTLAKNIQYF. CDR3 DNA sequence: TGTGCCAGTAGTATAAAAAGCACACTAGCCAAAAACATTCAGTACTTC.

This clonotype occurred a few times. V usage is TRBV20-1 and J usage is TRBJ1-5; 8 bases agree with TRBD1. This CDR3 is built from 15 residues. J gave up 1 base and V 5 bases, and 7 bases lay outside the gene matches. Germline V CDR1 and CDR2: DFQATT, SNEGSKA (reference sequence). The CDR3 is CSALRTGPSNQPQHF. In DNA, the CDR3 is TGCAGTGCTCTACGGACAGGGCCAAGCAATCAGCCCCAGCATTTT.

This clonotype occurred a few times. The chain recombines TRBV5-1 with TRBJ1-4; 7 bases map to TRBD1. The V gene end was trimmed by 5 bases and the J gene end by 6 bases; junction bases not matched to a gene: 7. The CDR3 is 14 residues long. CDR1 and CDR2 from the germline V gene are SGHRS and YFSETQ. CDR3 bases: TGCGCCAGCAGTTCTGGACAGGCAGATGAAAAACTGTTTTTT. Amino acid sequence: CASSSGQADEKLFF.

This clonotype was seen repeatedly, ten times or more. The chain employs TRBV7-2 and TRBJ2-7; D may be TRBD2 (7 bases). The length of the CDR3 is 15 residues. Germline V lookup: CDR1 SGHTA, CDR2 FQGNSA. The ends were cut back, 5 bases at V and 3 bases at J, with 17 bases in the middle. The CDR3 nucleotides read TGTGCCAGCAGCCCGTGGACAGAGCGGGACTACGAGCAGTACTTC. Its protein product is CASSPWTERDYEQYF.

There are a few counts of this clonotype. The CDR3 sequence: CASSTRGTGGDTQYF. DNA of the CDR3: TGTGCCAGCAGCACTCGGGGGACAGGCGGAGATACGCAGTATTTT. J is TRBJ2-3 and V is TRBV7-2, with 8 bases that match TRBD1. V lost 5 bases and J lost 5; bases outside the gene matches: 9. CDR1 is SGHTA and CDR2 is FQGNSA in the germline V gene. The CDR3 extends over 15 amino acids. The variable domain in full, completed from reference TRBV7-2 and TRBJ2-3, reads GAGVSQSPSNKVTEKGKDVELRCDPISGHTALYWYRQSLGQGLEFLIYFQGNSAPDKSGLPSDRFSAERTGGSVSTLTIQRTQQEDSAVYLCASSTRGTGGDTQYFGPGTRLTVL.

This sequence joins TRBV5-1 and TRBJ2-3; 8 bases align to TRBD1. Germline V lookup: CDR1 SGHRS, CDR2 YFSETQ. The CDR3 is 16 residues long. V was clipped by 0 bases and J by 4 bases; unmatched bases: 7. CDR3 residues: CASSLVGQGAPDTQYF. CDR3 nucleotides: TGCGCCAGCAGCTTGGTTGGGCAGGGGGCCCCAGATACGCAGTATTTT.

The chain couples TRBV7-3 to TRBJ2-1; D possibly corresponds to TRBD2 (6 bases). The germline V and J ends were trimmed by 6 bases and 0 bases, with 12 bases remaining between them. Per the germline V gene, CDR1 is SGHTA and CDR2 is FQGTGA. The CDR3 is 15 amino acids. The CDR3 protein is CASSPAGFSYNEQFF. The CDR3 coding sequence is TGTGCCAGCAGTCCGGCGGGGTTCTCCTACAATGAGCAGTTCTTC.

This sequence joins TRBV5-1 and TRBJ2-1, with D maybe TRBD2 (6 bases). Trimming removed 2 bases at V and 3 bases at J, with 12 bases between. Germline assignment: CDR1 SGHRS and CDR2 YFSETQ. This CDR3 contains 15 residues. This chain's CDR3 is CASSLPGDGYNEQFF. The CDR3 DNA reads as TGCGCCAGCAGCTTACCGGGGGATGGCTACAATGAGCAGTTCTTC.

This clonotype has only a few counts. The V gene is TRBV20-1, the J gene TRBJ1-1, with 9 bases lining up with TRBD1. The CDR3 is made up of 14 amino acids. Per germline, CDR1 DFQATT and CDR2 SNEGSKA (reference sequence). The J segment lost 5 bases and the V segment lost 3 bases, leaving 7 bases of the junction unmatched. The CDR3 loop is CSASRGTGRTEAFF. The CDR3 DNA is TGCAGTGCTAGTCGCGGGACAGGGAGGACTGAAGCTTTCTTT.

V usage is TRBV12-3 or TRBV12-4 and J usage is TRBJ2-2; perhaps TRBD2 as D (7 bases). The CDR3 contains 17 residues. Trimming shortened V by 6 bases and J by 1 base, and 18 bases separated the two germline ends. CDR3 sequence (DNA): TGTGCCAGCAGGCTCCGCGGGGGCCGGGGGAACACCGGGGAGCTGTTTTTT. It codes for CASRLRGGRGNTGELFF.

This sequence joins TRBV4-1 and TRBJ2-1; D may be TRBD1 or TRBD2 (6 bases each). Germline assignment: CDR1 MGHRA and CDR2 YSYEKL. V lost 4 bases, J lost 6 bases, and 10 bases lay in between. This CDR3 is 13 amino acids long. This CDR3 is CASSLRGGNEQFF. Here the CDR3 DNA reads TGCGCCAGCAGCCTCAGGGGAGGCAATGAGCAGTTCTTC.

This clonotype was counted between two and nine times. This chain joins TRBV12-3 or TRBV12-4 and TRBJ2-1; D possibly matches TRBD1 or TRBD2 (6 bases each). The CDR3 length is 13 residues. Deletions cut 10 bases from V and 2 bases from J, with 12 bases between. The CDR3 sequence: CAIGGTTYNEQFF. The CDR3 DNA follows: TGTGCCATCGGGGGCACTACCTACAATGAGCAGTTCTTC.

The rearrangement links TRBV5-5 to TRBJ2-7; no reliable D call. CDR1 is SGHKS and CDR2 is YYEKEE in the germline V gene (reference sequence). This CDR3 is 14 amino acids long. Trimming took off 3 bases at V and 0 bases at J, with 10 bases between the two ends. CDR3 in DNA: TGTGCCAGCAGCTCCCCACAGAGCTCCTACGAGCAGTACGTC. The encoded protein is CASSSPQSSYEQYV.

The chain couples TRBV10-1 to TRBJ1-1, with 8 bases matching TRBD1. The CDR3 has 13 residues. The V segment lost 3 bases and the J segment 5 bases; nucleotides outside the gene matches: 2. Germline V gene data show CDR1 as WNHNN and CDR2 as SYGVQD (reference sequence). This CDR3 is CASSDQGATEAFF. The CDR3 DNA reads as TGCGCCAGCAGTGACCAGGGGGCAACTGAAGCTTTCTTT.

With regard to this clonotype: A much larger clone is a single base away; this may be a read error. CDR3 bases: TGTGCCAGCAGCGCCAGTCGGACAGGTAGCAACATCCTGACTTTC. Translation: CASSASRTGSNILTF. This chain links TRBV9 with TRBJ2-6, with 7 bases matching TRBD1. Germline V gene sequence: CDR1 SGDLS, CDR2 YYNGEE. The CDR3 extends over 15 amino acids.

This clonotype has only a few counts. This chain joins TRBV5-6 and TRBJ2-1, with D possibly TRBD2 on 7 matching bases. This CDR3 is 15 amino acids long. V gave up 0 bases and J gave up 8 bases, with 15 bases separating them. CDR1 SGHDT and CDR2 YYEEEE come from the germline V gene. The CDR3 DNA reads TGTGCCAGCAGCTTGGAGACGGGGGGCGGGGATGAGCAGTTCTTC. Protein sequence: CASSLETGGGDEQFF.

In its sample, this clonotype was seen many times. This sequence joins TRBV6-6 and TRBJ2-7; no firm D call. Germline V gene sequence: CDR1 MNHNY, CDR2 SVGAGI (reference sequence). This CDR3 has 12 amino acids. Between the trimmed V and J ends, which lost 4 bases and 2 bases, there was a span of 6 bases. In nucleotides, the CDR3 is TGTGCCAGCAGTTTTACAACCTACGAGCAGTACTTC. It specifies CASSFTTYEQYF.